The 19 T cell receptor beta chains below come from one sample, sequenced in a study of blood T cell repertoires in COVID-19 (dated by TCRdb to the early 2020s). Libraries were constructed by the immunoSEQ multiplex PCR assay. What TCRdb holds here is the immuneACCESS table cut down to in-frame rearrangements. Part of the clones is not present; checked against another copy, under half of the missing clones reflect an unresolved V gene, and the others are unexplained. The sample has about 220,000 clones on record, around 83% of them singletons. The ten largest clonotypes hold less than 6% of the sample. What was sequenced was peripheral blood. The receptors come from a woman aged 70-85 years with COVID-19, enrolled during active disease.

The chain employs TRBV5-8 and TRBJ2-2; D is ambiguous. CDR3 length: 15 residues. The V and J ends lost 0 bases and 2 bases respectively, with 8 bases between them. Germline V lookup: CDR1 SGHTS, CDR2 YDEGEE. The CDR3 reads CASSLGQVNTGELFF. The CDR3 DNA is TGTGCCAGCAGCTTGGGCCAGGTCAACACCGGGGAGCTGTTTTTT.

J is TRBJ2-3 and V is TRBV5-6; TRBD2 might be the D (6 bases). V lost 4 bases and J lost 5, with 17 bases in between. Germline V gene data show CDR1 as SGHDT and CDR2 as YYEEEE. The CDR3 is 15 amino acids. The CDR3 reads CASSGSGVSLDTQYF. CDR3 sequence (DNA): TGTGCCAGCAGCGGGTCGGGAGTATCGTTAGATACGCAGTATTTT.

The gene calls are TRBV7-9 and TRBJ2-7; 11 nucleotides line up with TRBD2. The germline gives CDR1 SEHNR, CDR2 FQNEAQ (reference sequence). With V trimmed by 5 bases and J by 0 bases, 6 bases remained unmatched. The CDR3 runs 16 residues. The CDR3 sequence: CASSPGTSGFSYEQYF. The CDR3 DNA reads TGTGCCAGCAGCCCCGGGACTAGCGGATTCTCCTACGAGCAGTACTTC.

V usage is TRBV14 and J usage is TRBJ2-7; D gene uncertain. The V gene lost 5 bases and the J gene lost 2 bases, with 10 bases spanning the gap. The CDR3 loop spans 13 amino acids. Germline V gives CDR1 SGHDN, CDR2 FVKESK. The CDR3 region is CASSGSGPYEQYF. CDR3 bases: TGTGCCAGCAGCGGCAGTGGGCCCTACGAGCAGTACTTC.

The chain joins TRBV28 to TRBJ2-7; D is uncertain. V lost 6 bases, J lost 0 bases, and 12 bases lay in between. Per germline, CDR1 MDHEN and CDR2 SYDVKM. This CDR3 has 14 residues. In nucleotides, the CDR3 is TGTGCCAGCAGGGCAGGCGCGATCTCCTACGAGCAGTACTTC. It is translated as CASRAGAISYEQYF.

V gene TRBV7-2 combines with J gene TRBJ1-1; no firm D call. The germline V gene has CDR1 SGHTA and CDR2 FQGNSA. V was clipped by 3 bases and J by 0 bases, with 5 bases between them. There are 13 residues in the CDR3. The CDR3 region is CASSLAMNTEAFF. CDR3 coding DNA: TGTGCCAGCAGCTTGGCCATGAACACTGAAGCTTTCTTT.

This rearrangement joins TRBV6-5 to TRBJ2-3; TRBD2 might be the D (6 bases). Trimming cost V 7 bases and J 2 bases, with 16 bases left between them. From germline, CDR1 is MNHEY and CDR2 SVGAGI. There are 15 residues in the CDR3. Here the CDR3 DNA reads TGTGCCAGCATGCGGGGCGGAGCCTACACAGATACGCAGTATTTT. It is translated as CASMRGGAYTDTQYF.

The J gene is TRBJ2-7, the V gene TRBV27; TRBD1 agrees at 7 bases. V was clipped by 6 bases and J by 3 bases; unmatched bases: 8. This CDR3 has 14 residues. CDR1 is MNHEY, CDR2 SMNVEV, per germline (reference sequence). CDR3 protein: CASSLVGQSYEQYF. CDR3 in DNA: TGTGCCAGCAGCCTTGTGGGACAGAGCTACGAGCAGTACTTC.

This chain links TRBV5-5 with TRBJ2-7, with 10 bases matching TRBD1. Germline lookup yields CDR1 SGHKS and CDR2 YYEKEE (reference sequence). The CDR3 spans 15 residues. The J segment lost 6 bases and the V segment lost 4 bases, leaving 10 bases of the junction unmatched. DNA of the CDR3: TGTGCCAGCAGCGCCTGGGACAGGGGAGATCCCGAGCAGTACTTC. Protein: CASSAWDRGDPEQYF.

V gene TRBV5-1 combines with J gene TRBJ2-1; 12 bases are a match to TRBD2. This CDR3 comprises 14 residues. J lost 10 bases, V lost 2 bases, and 4 bases had no gene match. CDR1 and CDR2 (germline): SGHRS, YFSETQ. The CDR3: CASSLRTSGEEQFF. CDR3 in DNA: TGCGCCAGCAGCTTACGGACTAGCGGGGAGGAGCAGTTCTTC.

The genes are TRBV19 and TRBJ1-6; D possibly corresponds to TRBD1 (6 bases). The CDR3 loop spans 13 amino acids. Trimming took 7 bases from V and 11 from J, leaving 15 bases between them. Per the germline V gene, CDR1 is LNHDA and CDR2 is SQIVND (reference sequence). The DNA for the CDR3 is TGTGCCAGTATGAGCCAGGGGCTCACACCCCTCCACTTT. It codes for CASMSQGLTPLHF.

J is TRBJ1-6 and V is TRBV28; 8 nucleotides agree with TRBD1. The CDR3 runs to 15 residues. Germline loops: CDR1 MDHEN, CDR2 SYDVKM. J lost 8 bases, V lost 6 bases, and 9 bases had no gene match. For the CDR3, the DNA is TGTGCCAGCAGCCAGGGGGCGCGGAGAGATTCACCCCTCCACTTT. Translation gives CASSQGARRDSPLHF.

The chain joins TRBV5-4 to TRBJ1-2; D not resolved. The germline gives CDR1 SGHNT, CDR2 YYREEE (reference sequence). The CDR3 covers 13 residues. Trimming stripped 1 base from V and 7 bases from J, with 11 bases between. CDR3 protein: CASSLLRGGGYTF. The CDR3 bases are TGTGCCAGCAGCTTGTTGCGTGGAGGTGGCTACACCTTC.

The V and J genes are TRBV3-1 (or the pseudogene TRBV3-2) and TRBJ2-4; D possibly corresponds to TRBD2 (6 bases). The CDR3 contains 14 residues. V shed 11 bases and J shed 8 bases, with 22 bases lying between them. Germline lookup yields CDR1 LGHDT and CDR2 YNNKEL (reference sequence). The CDR3 bases are TGTGCCCAACCAGGCTCACCCGGGGGAGACATTCAGTACTTC. This encodes CAQPGSPGGDIQYF.

Notes on this clone: Distinct nucleotide sequences in the sample also encode this CDR3. The rearrangement uses TRBV7-2 and TRBJ1-5, with unresolved D. The CDR3 spans 13 residues. V dropped 3 bases and J dropped 3 bases, with 6 bases sitting between them. Germline V gene lookup returns CDR1 SGHTA and CDR2 FQGNSA. CDR3 sequence: CASSFRDNQPQHF. CDR3 DNA: TGTGCCAGCAGCTTCCGCGACAATCAGCCCCAGCATTTT.

The CDR3 here is CASSHLNSPLHF. The CDR3 coding sequence is TGTGCCAGCAGCCACTTAAATTCACCCCTCCACTTT. V and J are TRBV3-1 (or the pseudogene TRBV3-2) and TRBJ1-6, with D unclear. The V and J ends lost 3 bases and 7 bases respectively, with 4 bases between them. CDR1 and CDR2 (germline): LGHDT, YNNKEL (reference sequence). CDR3 length equals 12 residues.

The chain joins TRBV19 to TRBJ2-1, with D possibly TRBD2 on 6 matching bases. This CDR3 region has 17 residues. In germline, CDR1 is LNHDA, CDR2 SQIVND (reference sequence). V lost 6 bases and J lost 2, with 20 bases in between. In DNA, the CDR3 is TGTGCCAGTAGGAGGGACTCAGCGGGCACAACCTACAATGAGCAGTTCTTC. Its translation is CASRRDSAGTTYNEQFF.

This clone came up once. The chain couples TRBV7-2 to TRBJ2-7; possibly TRBD2 for D (6 bases). With 3 bases removed from V and 0 bases from J, the gap between germline ends came to 15 bases. The germline V gene encodes CDR1 SGHTA and CDR2 FQGNSA. This CDR3 spans 16 amino acids. The CDR3 coding sequence is TGTGCCAGCAGCTTCCTTAGTAGGGGACTCTCCTACGAGCAGTACTTC. This gives the protein CASSFLSRGLSYEQYF.

The genes are TRBV7-8 and TRBJ2-2; TRBD2 aligns across 12 bases. V shed 11 bases, J shed 5 bases, and the junction held 6 bases outside the gene matches. Looked up from germline, CDR1 is SGHVS and CDR2 is FQNEAQ. The CDR3 runs 14 residues. As DNA, the CDR3 is TGTGCCGGCGGACTAGCGGGAAGGACCGGGGAGCTGTTTTTT. It specifies CAGGLAGRTGELFF. Complete variable domain (other parts from reference TRBV7-8 and TRBJ2-2): GAGVSQSPRYKVAKRGQDVALRCDPISGHVSLFWYQQALGQGPEFLTYFQNEAQLDKSGLPSDRFFAERPEGSVSTLKIQRTQQEDSAVYLCAGGLAGRTGELFFGEGSRLTVL.